This T cell receptor (beta chain) derives from a study of patients and donors after allogeneic stem cell transplantation. TCRdb redid the calling of the RT-PCR reads with MiXCR, one entry per CDR3 protein. The table records roughly 180,000 distinct CDR3 sequences, around 41% of them present only once. The CDR3 totals 15 residues. CDR1 is MNHNY and CDR2 is SVGAGI in the germline V gene (reference sequence). V was clipped by 5 bases and J by 1 base, with 12 bases between them. This sequence was found in a human donor who was either an allogeneic HSCT recipient or a stem cell or donor lymphocyte infusion donor (not recorded which). It is not recorded whose cells these are; they may come from a transplant donor. V usage is TRBV6-6 and J usage is TRBJ1-5, with D maybe TRBD1 (5 bases). The sample taken for sequencing was blood, either unsorted or a sorted T cell fraction (not recorded which). The CDR3 region is CASSPGRGSNQPQHF. The DNA of the CDR3 is TGTGCCAGCAGTCCAGGTAGGGGCAGCAATCAGCCCCAGCATTTT.